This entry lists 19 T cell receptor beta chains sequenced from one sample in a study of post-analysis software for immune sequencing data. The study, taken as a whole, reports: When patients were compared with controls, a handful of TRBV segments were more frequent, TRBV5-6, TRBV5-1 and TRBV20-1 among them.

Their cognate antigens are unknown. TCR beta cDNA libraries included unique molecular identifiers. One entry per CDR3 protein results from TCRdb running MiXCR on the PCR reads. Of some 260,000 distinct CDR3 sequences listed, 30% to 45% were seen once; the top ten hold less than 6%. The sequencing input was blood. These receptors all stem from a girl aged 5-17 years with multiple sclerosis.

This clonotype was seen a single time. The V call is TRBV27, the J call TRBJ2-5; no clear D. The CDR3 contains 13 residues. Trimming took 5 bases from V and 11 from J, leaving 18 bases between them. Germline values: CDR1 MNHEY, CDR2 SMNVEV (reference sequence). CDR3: CASSAMGSSEQYF. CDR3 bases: TGTGCCAGCAGTGCCATGGGGTCCTCCGAACAGTACTTC.

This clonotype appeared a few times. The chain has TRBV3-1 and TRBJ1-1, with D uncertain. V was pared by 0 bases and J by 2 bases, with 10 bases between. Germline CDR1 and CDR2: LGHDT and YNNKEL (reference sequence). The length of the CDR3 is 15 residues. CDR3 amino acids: CASSQERLKNTEAFF. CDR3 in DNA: TGTGCCAGCAGCCAAGAGAGGTTGAAAAACACTGAAGCTTTCTTT.

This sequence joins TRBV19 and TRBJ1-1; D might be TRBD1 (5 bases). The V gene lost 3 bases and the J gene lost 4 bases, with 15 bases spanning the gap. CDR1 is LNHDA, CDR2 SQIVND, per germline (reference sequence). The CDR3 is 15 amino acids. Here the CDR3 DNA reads TGTGCCAGTAGTATTAGGGCAGGGCGAGGCACTGAAGCTTTCTTT. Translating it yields CASSIRAGRGTEAFF.

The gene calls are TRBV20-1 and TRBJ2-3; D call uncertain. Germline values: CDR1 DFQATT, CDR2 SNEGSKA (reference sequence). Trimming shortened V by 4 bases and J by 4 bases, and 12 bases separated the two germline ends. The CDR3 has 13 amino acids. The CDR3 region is CSATPLGPDTQYF. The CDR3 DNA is TGCAGTGCTACCCCGTTGGGCCCAGATACGCAGTATTTT.

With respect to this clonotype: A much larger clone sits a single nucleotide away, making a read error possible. The CDR3 reads CAIRGARAGVRNEQFF. CDR3 DNA: TGTGCCATCAGGGGGGCGCGAGCGGGGGTGCGCAATGAGCAGTTCTTC. V is TRBV10-3 and J is TRBJ2-1; 8 bases are shared with TRBD2. Looked up from germline, CDR1 is ENHRY and CDR2 is SYGVKD. The junction had 13 bases not matched to a gene; V was cut back by 6 bases and J by 6 bases. The CDR3 has 16 residues.

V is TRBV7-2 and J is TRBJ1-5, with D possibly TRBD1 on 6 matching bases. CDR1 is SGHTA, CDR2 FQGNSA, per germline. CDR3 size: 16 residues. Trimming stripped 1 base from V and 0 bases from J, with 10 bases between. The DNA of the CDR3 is TGTGCCAGCAGCTTAGGGACAGCGTATAGCAATCAGCCCCAGCATTTT. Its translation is CASSLGTAYSNQPQHF.

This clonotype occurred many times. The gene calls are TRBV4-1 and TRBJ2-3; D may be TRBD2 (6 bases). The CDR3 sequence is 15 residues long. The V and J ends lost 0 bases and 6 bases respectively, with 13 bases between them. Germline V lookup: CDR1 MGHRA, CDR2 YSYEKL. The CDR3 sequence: CASSQDGAAGDTQYF. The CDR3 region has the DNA TGCGCCAGCAGCCAAGATGGTGCAGCGGGCGATACGCAGTATTTT.

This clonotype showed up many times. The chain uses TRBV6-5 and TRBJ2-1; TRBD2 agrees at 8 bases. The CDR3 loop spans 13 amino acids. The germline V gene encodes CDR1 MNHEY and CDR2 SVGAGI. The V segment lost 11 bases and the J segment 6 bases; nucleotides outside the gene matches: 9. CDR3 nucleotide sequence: TGTGCCGGCCTGAAGAGCGGGGGCAATGAGCAGTTCTTC. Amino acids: CAGLKSGGNEQFF.

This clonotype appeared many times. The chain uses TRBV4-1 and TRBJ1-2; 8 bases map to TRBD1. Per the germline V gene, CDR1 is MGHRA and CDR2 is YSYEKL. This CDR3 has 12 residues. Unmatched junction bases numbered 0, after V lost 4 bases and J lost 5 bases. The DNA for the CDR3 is TGCGCCAGCAGCCGGACAGGGTATGGCTACACCTTC. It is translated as CASSRTGYGYTF.

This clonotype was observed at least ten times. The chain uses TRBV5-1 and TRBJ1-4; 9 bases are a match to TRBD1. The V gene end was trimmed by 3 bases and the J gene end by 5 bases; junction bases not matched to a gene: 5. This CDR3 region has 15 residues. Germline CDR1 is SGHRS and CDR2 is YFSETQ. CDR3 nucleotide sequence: TGCGCCAGCAGCTGGGGGACAGGGAGGAATGAAAAACTGTTTTTT. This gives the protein CASSWGTGRNEKLFF.

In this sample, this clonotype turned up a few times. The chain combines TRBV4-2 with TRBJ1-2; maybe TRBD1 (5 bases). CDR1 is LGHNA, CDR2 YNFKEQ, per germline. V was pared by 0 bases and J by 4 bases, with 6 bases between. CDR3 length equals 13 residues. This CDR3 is CASSQEGGYGYTF. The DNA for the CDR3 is TGTGCCAGCAGCCAAGAGGGGGGCTATGGCTACACCTTC.

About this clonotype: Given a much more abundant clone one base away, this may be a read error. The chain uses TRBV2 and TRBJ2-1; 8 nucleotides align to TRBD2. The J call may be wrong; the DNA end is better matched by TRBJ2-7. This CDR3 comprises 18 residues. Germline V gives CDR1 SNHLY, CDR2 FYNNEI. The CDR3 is CASSGRIGTRKGYNEQYF. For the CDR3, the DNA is TGTGCCAGCAGTGGACGTATCGGGACTAGAAAGGGCTACAATGAGCAGTACTTC.

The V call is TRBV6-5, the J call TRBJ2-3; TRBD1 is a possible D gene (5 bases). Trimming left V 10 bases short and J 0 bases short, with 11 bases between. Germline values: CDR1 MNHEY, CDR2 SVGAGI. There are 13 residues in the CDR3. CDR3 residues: CATQVSSTDTQYF. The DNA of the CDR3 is TGTGCCACACAGGTTTCGAGCACAGATACGCAGTATTTT.

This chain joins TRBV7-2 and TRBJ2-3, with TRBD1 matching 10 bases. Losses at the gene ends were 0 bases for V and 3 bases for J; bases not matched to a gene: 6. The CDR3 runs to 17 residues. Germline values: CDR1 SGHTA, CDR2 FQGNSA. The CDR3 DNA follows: TGTGCCAGCAGCTTAGCCATCGGACAGGGGGAAACAGATACGCAGTATTTT. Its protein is CASSLAIGQGETDTQYF.

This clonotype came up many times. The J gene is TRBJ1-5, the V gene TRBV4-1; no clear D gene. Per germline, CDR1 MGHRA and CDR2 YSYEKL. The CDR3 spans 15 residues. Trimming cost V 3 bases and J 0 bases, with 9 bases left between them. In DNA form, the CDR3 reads TGCGCCAGCAGCCAGTGGGCCTCTAGCAATCAGCCCCAGCATTTT. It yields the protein CASSQWASSNQPQHF.

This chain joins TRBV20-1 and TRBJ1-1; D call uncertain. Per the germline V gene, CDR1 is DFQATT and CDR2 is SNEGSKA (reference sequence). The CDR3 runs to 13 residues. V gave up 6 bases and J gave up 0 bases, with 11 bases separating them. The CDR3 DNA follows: TGCAGTGCCCCCCCCAGCTTGAACACTGAAGCTTTCTTT. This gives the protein CSAPPSLNTEAFF.

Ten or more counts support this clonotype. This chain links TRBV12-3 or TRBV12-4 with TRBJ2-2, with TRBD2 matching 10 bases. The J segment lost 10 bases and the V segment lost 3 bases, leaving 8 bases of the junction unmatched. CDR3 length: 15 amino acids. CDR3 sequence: CASSLSASGREELFF. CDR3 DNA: TGTGCCAGCAGTTTGTCGGCTAGCGGGAGAGAGGAGCTGTTTTTT.

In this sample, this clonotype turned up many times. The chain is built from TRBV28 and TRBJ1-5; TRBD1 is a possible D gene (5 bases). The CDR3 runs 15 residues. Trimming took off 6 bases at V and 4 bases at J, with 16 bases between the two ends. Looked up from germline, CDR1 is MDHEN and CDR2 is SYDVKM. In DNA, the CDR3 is TGTGCCAGCAGCCCGGGCGCGGGGCCAAATCAGCCCCAGCATTTT. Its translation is CASSPGAGPNQPQHF.

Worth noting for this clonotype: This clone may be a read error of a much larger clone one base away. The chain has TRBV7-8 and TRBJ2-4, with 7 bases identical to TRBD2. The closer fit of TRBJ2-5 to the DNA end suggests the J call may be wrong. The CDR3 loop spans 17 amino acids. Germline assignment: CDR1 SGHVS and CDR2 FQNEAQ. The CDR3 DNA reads TGTGCCAGCAGACTACGGGCGCGGCGGGGGAACCAAGAGACCCAGTACTTC. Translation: CASRLRARRGNQETQYF.